The 6 T cell receptor beta chains in this list originate from one sample, sequenced in a study of human T cells and chemical hapten exposure. Sample time point: pre-sensitization, week 0. Treatment here: therapeutic diphenylcyclopropenone sensitization with weekly scalp DPC. TCRdb reanalysed the RACE reads using MiXCR and keeps one entry per CDR3 protein. The table has approximately 370,000 distinct CDR3 sequences, around 5.5% seen once. The material sequenced was whole blood, taken in connection with sensitization to the hapten diphenylcyclopropenone (DPC). The receptors here all came from a woman aged 18-30 years with alopecia areata. Some clones in this sample may be carry-over from other donors' samples.

There are a few counts of this clonotype. The rearrangement joins TRBV4-3 to TRBJ2-5, with D hard to call. In germline, CDR1 is LGHNA, CDR2 YSLEER. The germline V and J ends were trimmed by 3 bases and 1 base, with 9 bases remaining between them. This CDR3 spans 14 amino acids. CDR3 nucleotide sequence: TGCGCCAGCAGCCAGATAGGGCTCCAAGAGACCCAGTACTTC. Its translation is CASSQIGLQETQYF.

This clonotype appeared many times. The CDR3 DNA reads TGCAGCGTTGGGGGGACCACCGGGGAGCTGTTTTTT. This translates into CSVGGTTGELFF. The J gene is TRBJ2-2, the V gene TRBV29-1; D might be TRBD1 or TRBD2, each matching 5 bases. Germline lookup yields CDR1 SQVTM and CDR2 ANQGSEA. V was shortened by 4 bases and J by 4 bases, with 7 bases between the two germline ends. CDR3 length: 12 amino acids.

This clonotype has a handful of counts. V usage is TRBV5-5 and J usage is TRBJ1-3, with unresolved D. From germline, CDR1 is SGHKS and CDR2 YYEKEE (reference sequence). The CDR3 contains 16 residues. Trimming removed 3 bases from V and 1 base from J, with 14 bases in between. CDR3 sequence (DNA): TGTGCCAGCAGCTCCGGATGGGGTTCTTCTGGAAACACCATATATTTT. Translating it yields CASSSGWGSSGNTIYF.

The rearrangement joins TRBV12-3 or TRBV12-4 to TRBJ2-1; D is uncertain. The CDR3 is made up of 16 amino acids. V gave up 0 bases and J gave up 1 base, with 10 bases separating them. The CDR3 region is CASSLASQSSYNEQFF. The CDR3 bases are TGTGCCAGCAGTTTAGCGTCACAGAGTTCCTACAATGAGCAGTTCTTC.

This clonotype has only a few counts. The gene calls are TRBV2 and TRBJ1-6; a possible D gene is TRBD1 (6 bases). Germline CDR1 and CDR2: SNHLY and FYNNEI. CDR3 length: 13 residues. With 6 bases removed from V and 14 bases from J, the gap between germline ends came to 17 bases. CDR3 loop: CASRNEGQTALHF. CDR3 nucleotides: TGTGCCAGCAGGAACGAAGGACAGACGGCCCTCCACTTT. Drawing the rest from reference TRBV2 and TRBJ1-6, the complete variable domain is EPEVTQTPSHQVTQMGQEVILRCVPISNHLYFYWYRQILGQKVEFLVSFYNNEISEKSEIFDDQFSVERPDGSNFTLKIRSTKLEDSAMYFCASRNEGQTALHFGNGTRLTVT.

This clonotype was seen only a few times. V usage is TRBV12-3 or TRBV12-4 and J usage is TRBJ2-1; D may be TRBD2 (5 bases). V gave up 3 bases and J gave up 8 bases, with 14 bases separating them. This CDR3 has 14 amino acids. The CDR3 sequence is CASSFWENEDEQFF. The CDR3 DNA is TGTGCCAGCAGTTTTTGGGAGAACGAAGATGAGCAGTTCTTC.